This paragraph reports one T cell receptor (beta chain). The target of this receptor is not known. Base qualities were left out, and no much larger clone turns up one base away. TCRbeta CDR3 regions were amplified from genomic DNA using the immunoSEQ Assay, a bias-controlled multiplex PCR. As for how the authors treated the data: Within the assay, amplification of reference gene primers was used to estimate how many nucleated cells each sample contained. To quantify the absolute abundance of each unique TCRbeta CDR3 rearrangement, sequence reads were collapsed and filtered. For each sample, productive Simpson clonality was calculated as the square root of Simpson's diversity index across productive rearrangements. The table was pulled from immuneACCESS by TCRdb, which kept in-frame rearrangements only. Such tables lose some clones; where checked, under half of the loss comes from unresolved V genes, and the rest has no known cause. V, J and clone size derive from that table, while D and trimming were established from the DNA sequence. Within this sample are about 150,000 clones, with roughly 90% of them counted one time only. More than 3% of the sample goes to the ten largest clones.

V ends up 2 bases short and J 2 bases short, with an unmatched junction base count of 2. CDR3 length: 15 amino acids, cysteine to phenylalanine. Solely the CDR3 DNA is kept, with 45 bases framed from the first base. CDR1 and CDR2, looked up from the germline V gene, are SGHTS and YDEGEE. The entry originates in a study of blood T cell repertoires in COVID-19 (dated by TCRdb to between 2020 and 2021). With respect to the entire study: Samples covering the acute and convalescent phases of COVID-19 were provided by collaborators in the United States, Italy and Spain. The material from the prospective study consisted of cDNA or gDNA derived from T cells, B-cell-depleted T cells, or PBMCs. The dataset comprised deeply sampled blood TCRbeta repertoires from subjects exposed to, actively infected with, or recovered from COVID-19. The repertoires were made available in a free public database intended to serve as a resource for research on the immune response to SARS-CoV-2. The samples were drawn from two sources: the first 160 participants of the ongoing ImmuneRACE study, and 950 to 1,500 subjects contributed by 6 global collaborators. A de-identified subject ID, COVID-19 status, age in years and sex were almost always included in the sample metadata. Where HLA class I and class II types were available, the types were taken from metadata supplied by the sample provider, not from assay-based typing. Broad study findings and their caveats: The quantity of clinical and demographic metadata differed by source and by participant and was supplied without curation.

The collaborating institutions used their own protocols to collect whole blood in K2EDTA tubes. For TCRbeta analysis, collaborators shipped samples in one of three forms: frozen whole blood, isolated PBMCs, or DNA extracted from either of those sample types. The clonotype originates from a woman between 65 and 79 years old with acute or convalescent COVID-19. Specimen: peripheral blood. The chain couples TRBV5-8 to TRBJ1-5, with 9 bases matching TRBD1. In nucleotides, the sequence is TGTGCCAGCAGCTTTACAGGGGGCGGCAATCAGCCCCAGCATTTT. This gives the protein CASSFTGGGNQPQHF.